The clone carrying this TCR beta chain was counted only a few times. The data were produced by immunoSEQ multiplex PCR, yet TCRdb's version contains in-frame clones alone and is incomplete. The sample yields 200,000 or so clones, 88% seen once. This sample stems from a study of blood T cell repertoires in COVID-19. The V gene lost 2 bases and the J gene lost 9 bases, with 26 bases spanning the gap. The germline V gene encodes CDR1 MNHEY and CDR2 SVGEGT. The CDR3 is 18 residues long. Adults between about 18 and 89 years of age took part from under 25 US areas. Membership in each cohort depended on participant-reported clinical history. The recovered donors of Cohort 3 showed two negative PCRs, clearance, or symptom resolution.

The chain combines TRBV6-2 or TRBV6-3 with TRBJ2-1; possibly TRBD2 for D (7 bases). Sequenced: PBMCs or T cells enriched from blood (not recorded which). The receptor was derived from a woman in her twenties or thirties who had recovered from COVID-19. The CDR3 sequence: CASSYTSFGGGRFGEQFF. The CDR3 DNA reads as TGTGCCAGCAGTTACACCTCCTTTGGGGGGGGCCGATTCGGTGAGCAGTTCTTC.